These T cell receptor beta chains were read from a single sample in a study of blood T cell repertoires in COVID-19. The protocol was immunoSEQ multiplex PCR, while the TCRdb copy is restricted to in-frame clones and leaves out a portion. The sample records 200,000 to 250,000 clones, roughly four fifths being singletons. Specimen: peripheral blood. The origin of the receptors is a woman of 80 years or more with COVID-19, enrolled during active disease. Each CDR3 is given with its conserved first and last residue. Fields, in order: J gene, D gene, V gene, clone size, CDR3 protein, CDR3 DNA. A D gene is named only where the DNA matches it firmly. Clone size is given for some rows only: seen once, a few or many times, or a class if the clone is expanded.

TRBJ2-7,-,TRBV27,few,CASGRWATSSYEQYF,TGTGCCAGCGGTCGTTGGGCGACAAGCTCCTACGAGCAGTACTTC
TRBJ2-5,TRBD2,TRBV5-1,-,CASSSSGTMGETQYF,TGCGCCAGCAGTTCTAGCGGGACCATGGGGGAGACCCAGTACTTC
TRBJ2-5,TRBD1,TRBV7-3,-,CATSPTGASETQYF,TGTGCCACCTCCCCGACAGGGGCCAGCGAGACCCAGTACTTC
TRBJ2-1,TRBD2,TRBV6-4,-,CASSDMAGGYGEQFF,TGTGCCAGCAGTGATATGGCGGGAGGTTACGGTGAGCAGTTCTTC
TRBJ2-1,-,TRBV4-2,-,CASSRFSGANNEQFF,TGTGCCAGCAGCCGGTTCTCGGGAGCAAACAATGAGCAGTTCTTC
TRBJ1-5,-,TRBV5-1,few,CASSLAGRNQPQHF,TGCGCCAGCAGCTTGGCAGGGCGCAATCAGCCCCAGCATTTT
TRBJ2-5,-,TRBV5-1,once,CASSLAQGTRYQETQYF,TGCGCCAGCAGCTTGGCTCAGGGGACCCGGTACCAAGAGACCCAGTACTTC
TRBJ1-5,-,TRBV24-1,-,CATSDGHTVGQPQHF,TGTGCCACCAGTGATGGACACACCGTAGGTCAGCCCCAGCATTTT
TRBJ2-5,-,TRBV15,-,CATSRDGNSLPETQYF,TGTGCCACCAGCAGAGATGGAAATAGCCTCCCAGAGACCCAGTACTTC
TRBJ2-7,-,TRBV6-5,-,CASSDRFASSYEQYF,TGTGCCAGCAGCGACAGGTTCGCTAGCTCCTACGAGCAGTACTTC
TRBJ2-7,-,TRBV14,-,CASSQVPGASGEQYF,TGTGCCAGCAGCCAAGTGCCCGGTGCCTCAGGCGAGCAGTACTTC
TRBJ1-2,-,TRBV6-1,-,CASSEVGTHGYTF,TGTGCCAGCAGTGAAGTTGGCACCCATGGCTACACCTTC